This TCR beta chain appears in the sequencing data of a study of OX40 agonist ivuxolimab in advanced cancers. Study observations and caveats: Antigen targets of the expanded peripheral T cells went undetermined.

Remarks on this clone: Its matching antigen is unknown.

The V gene's germline CDR1 is MNHEY and CDR2 SVGAGI. CDR3 size: 16 residues. With 0 bases clipped from V and 1 base from J, the junction kept 3 bases outside the gene matches. The repertoire was sequenced with immunoSEQ multiplex PCR; TCRdb's copy has only in-frame clones and lacks some. The table records approximately 86,000 clones, approximately 90% of them present only once. Sample: CD4+ or CD8+ T cells sorted from blood, taken in a trial of the OX40 agonist ivuxolimab. The chain employs TRBV6-5 and TRBJ2-1; 7 bases align to TRBD1. The clonotype originates from an adult with an advanced solid tumor such as melanoma, head and neck, liver or kidney cancer. The DNA of the CDR3 is TGTGCCAGCAGTTACTCGGGCAGGGGGTCCTACAATGAGCAGTTCTTC. It specifies CASSYSGRGSYNEQFF.